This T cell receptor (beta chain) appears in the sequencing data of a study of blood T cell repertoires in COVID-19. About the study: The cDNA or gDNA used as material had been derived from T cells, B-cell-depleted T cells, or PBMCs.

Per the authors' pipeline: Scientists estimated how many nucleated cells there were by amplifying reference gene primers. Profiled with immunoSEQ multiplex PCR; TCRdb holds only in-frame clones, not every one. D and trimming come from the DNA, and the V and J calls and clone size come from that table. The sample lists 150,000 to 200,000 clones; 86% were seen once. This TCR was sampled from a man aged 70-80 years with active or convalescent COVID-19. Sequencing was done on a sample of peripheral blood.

CDR3 sequence reads: CASSYGAGGRETQYF. The CDR3 DNA reads TGCGCCAGCAGCTACGGTGCGGGAGGCCGCGAGACCCAGTACTTC. The chain carries TRBV5-1 and TRBJ2-5; TRBD2 agrees at 8 bases. The V gene end was trimmed by 3 bases and the J gene end by 5 bases; junction bases not matched to a gene: 9. This CDR3 is 15 amino acids long. Per germline, CDR1 SGHRS and CDR2 YFSETQ.